Listed here are 11 T cell receptor beta chains from one sample, sequenced in a study of cytomegalovirus exposure and HLA in healthy donors. It was with 60 Vbeta and 13 Jbeta primers that the PCR ran. The repertoire was sequenced with immunoSEQ multiplex PCR; TCRdb's copy has only in-frame clones and lacks some. The sample yields nearly 110,000 clones, roughly 80% seen once. The sample taken for sequencing was PBMCs. These receptors originate from a man aged 25 to 40 in good health and CMV-seropositive.

Only a few counts were recorded for this clone. The junction does not match germline at one end; this may be a read error. The chain uses TRBV7-7 and TRBJ1-2; D is ambiguous. The CDR3 has 15 amino acids. The germline CDR1 and CDR2 sequences are SSHAT and FNYEAQ (reference sequence). CDR3 sequence reads: CASSPVLEGCYGYTF. The CDR3 region has the DNA TGTGCTAGCAGCCCGGTCCTCGAGGGATGTTATGGCTACACCTTC.

The gene calls are TRBV9 and TRBJ1-2, with D possibly TRBD1 on 6 matching bases. The CDR3 has 19 amino acids. The germline V and J ends were trimmed by 0 bases and 1 base, with 22 bases remaining between them. Germline values: CDR1 SGDLS, CDR2 YYNGEE. Here the CDR3 reads CASSVGPTGTTTDNYGYTF. The CDR3 nucleotides are TGTGCCAGCAGCGTAGGACCCACGGGGACAACCACAGATAACTATGGCTACACCTTC.

This chain links TRBV5-4 with TRBJ2-2, with 13 bases matching TRBD2. V dropped 4 bases and J dropped 5; count of bases not matched to a gene: 5. Germline CDR1 SGHNT, CDR2 YYREEE (reference sequence). This CDR3 is built from 16 residues. CDR3 sequence: CASSKPGLAGTGELFF. The DNA for the CDR3 is TGTGCCAGCAGCAAACCGGGACTAGCGGGAACCGGGGAGCTGTTTTTT.

With respect to this clone: Compared with germline, one end of the junction differs, possibly owing to a read error. The chain is built from TRBV7-9 and TRBJ1-2; perhaps TRBD1 as D (6 bases). Germline V CDR1 and CDR2: SEHNR, FQNEAQ (reference sequence). The CDR3 has 15 residues. The CDR3 sequence is CSSSLAFGQGSDYTF. For the CDR3, the DNA is TGTTCCAGCAGCTTAGCGTTCGGCCAGGGGTCCGACTACACCTTC.

The chain joins TRBV2 to TRBJ1-2; D may be TRBD1 (5 bases). V dropped 7 bases and J dropped 3 bases, with 12 bases sitting between them. Germline CDR1 is SNHLY and CDR2 is FYNNEI. This CDR3 has 13 amino acids. CDR3 sequence reads: CASTPDRDYGYTF. The CDR3 DNA reads as TGTGCCAGCACACCCGACAGAGACTATGGCTACACCTTC.

About this clone itself: The junction does not match germline at one end; this may be a read error. The rearrangement joins TRBV7-9 to TRBJ2-1; 11 bases are a match to TRBD1. The CDR3 contains 15 residues. Germline-derived CDR1 and CDR2 are SEHNR and FQNEAQ (reference sequence). In DNA, the CDR3 is TGTTCCAGCAGCTTAGGGACAGGGGGGCCCGGTGAGCAGTTCTTC. Its protein is CSSSLGTGGPGEQFF.

In its sample, this clone was seen once. The chain is built from TRBV5-6 and TRBJ2-5, with TRBD1 as a possible D gene (6 bases). The germline V gene encodes CDR1 SGHDT and CDR2 YYEEEE. V was clipped by 2 bases and J by 5 bases, with 22 bases between them. This CDR3 region has 17 residues. The CDR3: CASSFVVGARFAETQYF. The CDR3 DNA sequence: TGTGCCAGCAGCTTCGTAGTGGGGGCTAGGTTCGCGGAGACCCAGTACTTC.

The chain joins TRBV7-9 to TRBJ1-4, with 7 bases lining up with TRBD1. V trimming: 6 bases; J trimming: 8 bases; junction bases outside the gene matches: 12. Germline CDR1 reads SEHNR; CDR2 reads FQNEAQ (reference sequence). The length of the CDR3 is 15 residues. CDR3: CASSLLRDSGEKLFF. CDR3 DNA sequence: TGTGCCAGCAGTTTGCTACGGGACAGTGGGGAAAAACTGTTTTTT.

The chain employs TRBV7-8 and TRBJ1-1; D is ambiguous. Deletions cut 1 base from V and 1 base from J, with 16 bases between. The CDR3 has 17 amino acids. Germline CDR1 reads SGHVS; CDR2 reads FQNEAQ. The CDR3 DNA reads TGTGCCAGCAGCTTAGATTCGCCAGGCCATACGAACACTGAAGCTTTCTTT. It yields the protein CASSLDSPGHTNTEAFF.

This sequence joins TRBV1 and TRBJ2-3; TRBD2 is the table's D call, not checked against the DNA. TRBV1 has pseudogene status. The CDR3 sequence is 14 residues long. CDR3 nucleotide sequence: TGCACCAGTTGTCTCGGGGGGACCACAGATACGCAGTATTTT. Its translation: CTSCLGGTTDTQYF.

The chain joins TRBV5-1 to TRBJ2-2; 7 bases align to TRBD1. The CDR3 is 16 amino acids. Germline-derived CDR1 and CDR2 are SGHRS and YFSETQ. Trimming took 5 bases from V and 7 from J; bases not matched to a gene: 14. DNA of the CDR3: TGCGCCAGCAGGGGAGTGGGGACAGCGGACGGCGGGGAGCTGTTTTTT. Amino acid sequence: CASRGVGTADGGELFF. The whole variable domain, filled in from reference TRBV5-1 and TRBJ2-2, reads KAGVTQTPRYLIKTRGQQVTLSCSPISGHRSVSWYQQTPGQGLQFLFEYFSETQRNKGNFPGRFSGRQFSNSRSEMNVSTLELGDSALYLCASRGVGTADGGELFFGEGSRLTVL.